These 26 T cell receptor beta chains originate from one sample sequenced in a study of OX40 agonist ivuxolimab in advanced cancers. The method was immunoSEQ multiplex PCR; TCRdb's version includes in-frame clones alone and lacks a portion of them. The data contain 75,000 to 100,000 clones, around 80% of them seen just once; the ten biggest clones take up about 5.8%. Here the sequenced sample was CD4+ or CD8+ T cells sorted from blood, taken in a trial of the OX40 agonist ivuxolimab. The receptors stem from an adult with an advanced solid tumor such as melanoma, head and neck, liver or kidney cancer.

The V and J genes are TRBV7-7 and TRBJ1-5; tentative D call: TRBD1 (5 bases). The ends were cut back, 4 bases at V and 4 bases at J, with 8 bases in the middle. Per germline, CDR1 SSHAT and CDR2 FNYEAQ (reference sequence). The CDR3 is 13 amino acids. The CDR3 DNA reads TGTGCCAGCAGCTCGGACATTAATCAGCCCCAGCATTTT. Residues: CASSSDINQPQHF. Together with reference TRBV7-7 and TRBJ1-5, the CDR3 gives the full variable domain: GAGVSQSPRYKVTKRGQDVTLRCDPISSHATLYWYQQALGQGPEFLTYFNYEAQPDKSGLPSDRFSAERPEGSISTLTIQRTEQRDSAMYRCASSSDINQPQHFGDGTRLSIL.

This chain's CDR3 is CASSRGQNYEQYF. In DNA form, the CDR3 reads TGTGCCAGCAGCAGGGGACAGAACTACGAGCAGTACTTC. The rearrangement uses TRBV7-6 and TRBJ2-7; 7 positions agree with TRBD1. CDR3 length equals 13 residues. Looked up from germline, CDR1 is SGHVS and CDR2 is FNYEAQ. The J segment lost 3 bases and the V segment lost 5 bases, leaving 4 bases of the junction unmatched.

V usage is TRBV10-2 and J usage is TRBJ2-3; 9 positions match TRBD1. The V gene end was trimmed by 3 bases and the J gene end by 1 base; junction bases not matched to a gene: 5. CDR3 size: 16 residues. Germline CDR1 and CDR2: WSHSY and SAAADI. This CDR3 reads CASSDRTGVGTDTQYF. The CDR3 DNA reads TGCGCCAGCAGTGACCGGACAGGGGTTGGCACAGATACGCAGTATTTT.

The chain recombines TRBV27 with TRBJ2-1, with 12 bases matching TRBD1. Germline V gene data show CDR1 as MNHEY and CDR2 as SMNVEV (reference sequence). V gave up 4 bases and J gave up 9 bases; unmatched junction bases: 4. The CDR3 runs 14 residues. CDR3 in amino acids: CASSWGQGASEQFF. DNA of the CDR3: TGTGCCAGCAGTTGGGGACAGGGGGCTAGTGAGCAGTTCTTC.

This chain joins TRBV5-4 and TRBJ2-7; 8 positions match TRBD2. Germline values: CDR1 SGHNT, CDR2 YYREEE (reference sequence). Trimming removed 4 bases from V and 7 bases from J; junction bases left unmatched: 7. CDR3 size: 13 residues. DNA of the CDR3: TGTGCCAGCAGCGCCGGGACTAGGGGGGAGCAGTACTTC. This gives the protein CASSAGTRGEQYF.

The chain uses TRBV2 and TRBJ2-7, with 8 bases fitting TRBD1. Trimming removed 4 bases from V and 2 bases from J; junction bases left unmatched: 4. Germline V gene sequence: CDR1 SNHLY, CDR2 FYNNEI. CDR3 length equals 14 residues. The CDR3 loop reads CASSAGTGPYEQYF. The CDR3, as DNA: TGTGCCAGCAGTGCCGGGACAGGTCCCTACGAGCAGTACTTC.

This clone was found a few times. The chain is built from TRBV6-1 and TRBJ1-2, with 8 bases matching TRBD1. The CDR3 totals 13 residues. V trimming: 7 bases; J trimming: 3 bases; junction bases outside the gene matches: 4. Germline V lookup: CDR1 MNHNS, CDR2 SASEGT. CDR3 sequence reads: CASTEDRDYGYTF. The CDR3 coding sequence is TGTGCCAGCACCGAGGACAGGGACTATGGCTACACCTTC.

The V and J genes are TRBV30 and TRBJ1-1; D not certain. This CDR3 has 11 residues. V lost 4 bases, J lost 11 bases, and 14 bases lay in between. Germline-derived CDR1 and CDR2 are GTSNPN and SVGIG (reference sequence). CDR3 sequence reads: CAWTRTDQAFF. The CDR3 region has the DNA TGTGCCTGGACAAGGACGGACCAGGCTTTCTTT.

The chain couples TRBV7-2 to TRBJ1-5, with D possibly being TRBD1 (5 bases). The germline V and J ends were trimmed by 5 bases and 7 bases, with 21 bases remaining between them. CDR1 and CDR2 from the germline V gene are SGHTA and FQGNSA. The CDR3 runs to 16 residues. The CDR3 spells CASSLIAPTQGQPQHF. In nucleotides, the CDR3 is TGTGCCAGCAGCCTGATCGCTCCTACTCAGGGACAGCCCCAGCATTTT.

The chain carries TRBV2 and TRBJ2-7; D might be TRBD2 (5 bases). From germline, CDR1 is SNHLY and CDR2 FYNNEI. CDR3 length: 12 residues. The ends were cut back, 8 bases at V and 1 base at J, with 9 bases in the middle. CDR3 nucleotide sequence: TGTGCCAGCGGGCGCGGGTCCTACGAGCAGTACTTC. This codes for CASGRGSYEQYF.

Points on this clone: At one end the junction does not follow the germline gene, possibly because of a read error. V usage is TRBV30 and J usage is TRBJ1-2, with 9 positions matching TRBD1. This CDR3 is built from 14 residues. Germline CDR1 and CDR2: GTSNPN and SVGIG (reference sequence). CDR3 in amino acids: CTWSYGTGLYGYTF. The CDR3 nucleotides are TGTACCTGGAGTTACGGGACAGGGCTCTATGGCTACACCTTC.

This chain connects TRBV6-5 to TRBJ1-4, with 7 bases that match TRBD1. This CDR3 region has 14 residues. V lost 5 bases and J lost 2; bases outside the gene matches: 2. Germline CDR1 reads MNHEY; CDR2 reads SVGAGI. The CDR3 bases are TGTGCCAGCAGTCGACAGGGTACTAATGAAAAACTGTTTTTT. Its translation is CASSRQGTNEKLFF.

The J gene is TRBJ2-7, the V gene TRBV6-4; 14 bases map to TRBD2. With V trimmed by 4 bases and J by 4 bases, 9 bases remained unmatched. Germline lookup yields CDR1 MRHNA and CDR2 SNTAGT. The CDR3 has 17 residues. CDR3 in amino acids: CASSGGLAGEGAYEQYF. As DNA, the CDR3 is TGTGCCAGCAGTGGGGGACTAGCGGGAGAGGGGGCTTACGAGCAGTACTTC.

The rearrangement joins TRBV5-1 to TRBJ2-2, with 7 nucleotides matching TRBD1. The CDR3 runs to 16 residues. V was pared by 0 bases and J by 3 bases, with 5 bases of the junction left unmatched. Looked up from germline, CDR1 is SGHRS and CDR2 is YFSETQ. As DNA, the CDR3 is TGCGCCAGCAGCTTGGCCATAGGGGGCTACACCGGGGAGCTGTTTTTT. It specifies CASSLAIGGYTGELFF.

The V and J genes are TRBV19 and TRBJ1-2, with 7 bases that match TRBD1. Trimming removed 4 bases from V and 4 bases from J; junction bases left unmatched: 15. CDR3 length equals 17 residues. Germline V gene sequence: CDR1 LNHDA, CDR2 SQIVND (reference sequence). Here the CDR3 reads CASSTASTGKNSYGYTF. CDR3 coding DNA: TGTGCCAGTAGTACAGCCTCGACAGGGAAGAACTCCTATGGCTACACCTTC.

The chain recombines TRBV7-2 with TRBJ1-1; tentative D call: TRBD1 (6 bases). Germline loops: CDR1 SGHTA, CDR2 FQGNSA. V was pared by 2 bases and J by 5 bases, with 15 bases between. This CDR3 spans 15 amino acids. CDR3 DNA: TGTGCCAGCAGCTTAAGGCAGGGGCAGGGAACTGAAGCTTTCTTT. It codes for CASSLRQGQGTEAFF.

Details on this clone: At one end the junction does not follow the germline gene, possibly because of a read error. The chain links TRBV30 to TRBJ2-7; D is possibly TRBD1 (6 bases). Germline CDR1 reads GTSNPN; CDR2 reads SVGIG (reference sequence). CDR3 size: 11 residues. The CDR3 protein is CTCHREYEQYF. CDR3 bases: TGTACCTGCCACAGGGAATACGAGCAGTACTTC. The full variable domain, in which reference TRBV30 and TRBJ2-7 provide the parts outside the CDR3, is SQTIHQWPATLVQPVGSPLSLECTVEGTSNPNLYWYRQAAGRGLQLLFYSVGIGQISSEVPQNLSASRPQDRQFILSSKKLLLSDSGFYLCTCHREYEQYFGPGTRLTVT.

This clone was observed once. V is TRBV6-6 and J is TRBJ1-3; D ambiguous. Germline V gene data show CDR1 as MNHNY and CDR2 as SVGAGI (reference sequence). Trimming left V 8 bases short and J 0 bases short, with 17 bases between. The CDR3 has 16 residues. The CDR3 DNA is TGTGCCAGCTCCCCCCAGATGTCACCCTCTGGAAACACCATATATTTT. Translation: CASSPQMSPSGNTIYF.

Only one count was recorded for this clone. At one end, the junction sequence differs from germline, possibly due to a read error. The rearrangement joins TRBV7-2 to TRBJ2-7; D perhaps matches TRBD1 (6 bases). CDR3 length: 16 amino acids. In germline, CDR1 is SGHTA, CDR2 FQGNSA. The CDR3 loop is CASSQDWGPSGYEQYF. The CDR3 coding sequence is TGCGCCAGCAGCCAAGATTGGGGGCCCTCTGGGTACGAGCAGTACTTC.

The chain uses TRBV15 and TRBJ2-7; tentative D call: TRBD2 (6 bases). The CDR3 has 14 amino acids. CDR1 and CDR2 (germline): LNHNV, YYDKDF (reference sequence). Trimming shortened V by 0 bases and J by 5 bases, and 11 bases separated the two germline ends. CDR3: CATSRDDGSNEQYF. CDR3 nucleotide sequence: TGTGCCACCAGCAGAGACGACGGGAGCAACGAGCAGTACTTC.

The CDR3 sequence is CASSDWAGYEQYF. Written as DNA, the CDR3 is TGTGCCAGCAGTGACTGGGCCGGATACGAGCAGTACTTC. The chain recombines TRBV6-4 with TRBJ2-7; no clear D. Germline CDR1 MRHNA, CDR2 SNTAGT. The V and J ends lost 1 base and 4 bases respectively, with 8 bases between them. The CDR3 is 13 residues long.

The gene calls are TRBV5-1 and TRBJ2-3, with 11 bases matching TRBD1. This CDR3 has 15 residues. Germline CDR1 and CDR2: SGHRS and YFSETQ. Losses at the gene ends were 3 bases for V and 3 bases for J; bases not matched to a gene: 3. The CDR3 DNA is TGCGCCAGCAGCTCGGGACAGGGGGGGACAGATACGCAGTATTTT. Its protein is CASSSGQGGTDTQYF.

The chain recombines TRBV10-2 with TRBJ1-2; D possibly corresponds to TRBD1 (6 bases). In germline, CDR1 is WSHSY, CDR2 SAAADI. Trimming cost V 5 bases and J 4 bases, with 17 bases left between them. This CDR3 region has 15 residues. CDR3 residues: CASSLQGGESYGYTF. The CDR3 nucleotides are TGCGCCAGCAGTCTACAGGGCGGAGAGTCCTATGGCTACACCTTC.

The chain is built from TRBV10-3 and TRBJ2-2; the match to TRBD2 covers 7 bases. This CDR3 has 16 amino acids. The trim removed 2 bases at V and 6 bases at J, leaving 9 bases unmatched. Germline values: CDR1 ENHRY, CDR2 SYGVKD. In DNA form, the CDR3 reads TGTGCCATCAGTGAGGGCCCCGGGAGGTCTTCCGGGGAGCTGTTTTTT. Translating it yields CAISEGPGRSSGELFF.

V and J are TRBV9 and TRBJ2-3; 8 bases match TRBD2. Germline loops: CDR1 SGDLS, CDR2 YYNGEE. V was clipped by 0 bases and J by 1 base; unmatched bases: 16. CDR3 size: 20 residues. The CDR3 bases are TGTGCCAGCAGCGTAGCCGCCATCTGGCGGGGGGTCGTGGGCACAGATACGCAGTATTTT. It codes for CASSVAAIWRGVVGTDTQYF.

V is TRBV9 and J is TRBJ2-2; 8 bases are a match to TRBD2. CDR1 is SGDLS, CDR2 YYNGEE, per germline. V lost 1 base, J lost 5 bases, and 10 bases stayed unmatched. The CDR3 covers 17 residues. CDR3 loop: CASSVWSGSVNTGELFF. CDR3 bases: TGTGCCAGCAGCGTATGGAGCGGGAGCGTAAATACCGGGGAGCTGTTTTTT.